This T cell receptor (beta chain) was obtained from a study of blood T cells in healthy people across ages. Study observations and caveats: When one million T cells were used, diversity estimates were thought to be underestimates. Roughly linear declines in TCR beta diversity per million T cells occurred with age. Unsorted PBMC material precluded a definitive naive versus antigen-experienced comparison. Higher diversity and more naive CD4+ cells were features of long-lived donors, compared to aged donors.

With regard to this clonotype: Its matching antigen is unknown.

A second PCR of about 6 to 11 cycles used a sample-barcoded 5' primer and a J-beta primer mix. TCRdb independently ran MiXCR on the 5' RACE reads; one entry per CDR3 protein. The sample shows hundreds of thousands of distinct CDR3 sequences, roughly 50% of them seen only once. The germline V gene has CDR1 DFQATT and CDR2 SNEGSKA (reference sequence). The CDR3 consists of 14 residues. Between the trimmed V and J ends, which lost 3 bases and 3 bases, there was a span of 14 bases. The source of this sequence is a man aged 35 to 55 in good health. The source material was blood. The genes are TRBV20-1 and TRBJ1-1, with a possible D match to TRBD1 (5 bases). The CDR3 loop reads CSARIGQGDTEAFF. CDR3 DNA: TGCAGTGCTAGGATCGGGCAGGGAGACACTGAAGCTTTCTTT.